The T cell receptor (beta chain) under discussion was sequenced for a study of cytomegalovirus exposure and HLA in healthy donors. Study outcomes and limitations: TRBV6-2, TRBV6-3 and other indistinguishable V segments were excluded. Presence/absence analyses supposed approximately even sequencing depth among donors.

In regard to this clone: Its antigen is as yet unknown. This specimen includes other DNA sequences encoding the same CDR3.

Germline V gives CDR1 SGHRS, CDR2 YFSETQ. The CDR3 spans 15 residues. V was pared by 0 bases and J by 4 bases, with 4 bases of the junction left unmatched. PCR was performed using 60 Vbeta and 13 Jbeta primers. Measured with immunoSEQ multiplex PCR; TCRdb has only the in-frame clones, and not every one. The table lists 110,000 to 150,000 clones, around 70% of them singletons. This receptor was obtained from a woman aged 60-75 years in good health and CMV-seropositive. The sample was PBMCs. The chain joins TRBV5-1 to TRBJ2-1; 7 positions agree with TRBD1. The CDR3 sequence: CASSLEGQLYNEQFF. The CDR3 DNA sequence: TGCGCCAGCAGCTTGGAGGGACAGCTTTACAATGAGCAGTTCTTC.